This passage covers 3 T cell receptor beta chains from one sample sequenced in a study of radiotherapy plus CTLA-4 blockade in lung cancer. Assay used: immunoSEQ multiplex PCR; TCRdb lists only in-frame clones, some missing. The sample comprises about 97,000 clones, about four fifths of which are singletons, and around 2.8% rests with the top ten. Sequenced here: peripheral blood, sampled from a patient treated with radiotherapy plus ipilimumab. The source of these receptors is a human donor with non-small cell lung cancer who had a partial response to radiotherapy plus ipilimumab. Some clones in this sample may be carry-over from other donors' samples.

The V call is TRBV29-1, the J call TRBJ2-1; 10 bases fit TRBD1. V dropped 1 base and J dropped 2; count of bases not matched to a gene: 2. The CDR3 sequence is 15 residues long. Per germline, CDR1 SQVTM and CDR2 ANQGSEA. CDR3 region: CSVEGGQGTYNEQFF. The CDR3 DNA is TGCAGCGTTGAAGGGGGACAGGGGACCTACAATGAGCAGTTCTTC.

DNA of the CDR3: TGTGCCAGCAGCTTAAACAGCAAGAACACCGGGGAGCTGTTTTTT. This encodes CASSLNSKNTGELFF. The rearrangement links TRBV7-3 to TRBJ2-2, with D unclear. Germline loops: CDR1 SGHTA, CDR2 FQGTGA. V was pared by 1 base and J by 1 base, with 7 bases between. The CDR3 covers 15 residues.

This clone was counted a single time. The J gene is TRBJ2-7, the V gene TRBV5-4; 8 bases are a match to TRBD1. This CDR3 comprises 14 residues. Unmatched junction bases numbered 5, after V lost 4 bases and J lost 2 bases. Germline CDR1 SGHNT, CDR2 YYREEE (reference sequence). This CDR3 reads CASSNGQGPYEQYF. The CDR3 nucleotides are TGTGCCAGCAGCAACGGACAGGGCCCCTACGAGCAGTACTTC.